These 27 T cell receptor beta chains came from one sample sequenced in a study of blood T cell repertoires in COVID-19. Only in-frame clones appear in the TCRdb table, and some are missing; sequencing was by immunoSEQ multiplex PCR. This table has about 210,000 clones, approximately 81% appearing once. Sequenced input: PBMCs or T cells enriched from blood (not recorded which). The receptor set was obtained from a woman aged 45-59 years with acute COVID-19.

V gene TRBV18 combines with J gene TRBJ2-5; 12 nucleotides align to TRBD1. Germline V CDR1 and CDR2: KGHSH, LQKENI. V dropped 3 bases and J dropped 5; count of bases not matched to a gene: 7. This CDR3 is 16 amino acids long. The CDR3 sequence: CASSPSGQGAFETQYF. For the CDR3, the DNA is TGTGCCAGCTCACCGTCGGGACAGGGGGCATTTGAGACCCAGTACTTC. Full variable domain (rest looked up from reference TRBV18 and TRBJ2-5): NAGVMQNPRHLVRRRGQEARLRCSPMKGHSHVYWYRQLPEEGLKFMVYLQKENIIDESGMPKERFSAEFPKEGPSILRIQQVVRGDSAAYFCASSPSGQGAFETQYFGPGTRLLVL.

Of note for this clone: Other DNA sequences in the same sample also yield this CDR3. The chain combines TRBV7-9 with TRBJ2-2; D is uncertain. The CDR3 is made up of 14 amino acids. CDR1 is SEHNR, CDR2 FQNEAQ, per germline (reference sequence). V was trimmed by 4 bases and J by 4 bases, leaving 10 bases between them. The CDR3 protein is CASSSSRVTGELFF. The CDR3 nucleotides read TGTGCCAGCAGCTCAAGTCGGGTCACCGGGGAGCTGTTTTTT.

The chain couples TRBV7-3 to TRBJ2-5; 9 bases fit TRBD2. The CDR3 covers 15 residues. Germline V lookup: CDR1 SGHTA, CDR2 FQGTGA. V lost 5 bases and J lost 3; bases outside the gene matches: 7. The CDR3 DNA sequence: TGTGCCAGCAGCCCAGGGGTAGCGGGAGAAGAGACCCAGTACTTC. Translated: CASSPGVAGEETQYF.

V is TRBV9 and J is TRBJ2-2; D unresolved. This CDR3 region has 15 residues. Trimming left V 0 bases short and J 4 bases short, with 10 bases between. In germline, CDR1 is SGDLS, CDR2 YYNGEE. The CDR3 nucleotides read TGTGCCAGCAGCGTAGCTTTCCGAGGCACCGGGGAGCTGTTTTTT. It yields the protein CASSVAFRGTGELFF.

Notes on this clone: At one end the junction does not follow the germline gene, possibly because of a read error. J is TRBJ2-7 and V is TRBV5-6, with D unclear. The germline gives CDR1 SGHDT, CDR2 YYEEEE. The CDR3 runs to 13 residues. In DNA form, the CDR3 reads TGTGCCAGCAGTTTGGCAGGTCCCTACGAGCAGTACTTC. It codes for CASSLAGPYEQYF.

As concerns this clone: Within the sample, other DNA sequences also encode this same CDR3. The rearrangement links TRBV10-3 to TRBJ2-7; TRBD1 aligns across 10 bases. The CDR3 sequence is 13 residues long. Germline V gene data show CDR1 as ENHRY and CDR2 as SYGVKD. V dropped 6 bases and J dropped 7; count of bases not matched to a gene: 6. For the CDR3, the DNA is TGTGCCATCAGCAGACAGGGGGCTGGGGAGCAGTACTTC. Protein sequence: CAISRQGAGEQYF.

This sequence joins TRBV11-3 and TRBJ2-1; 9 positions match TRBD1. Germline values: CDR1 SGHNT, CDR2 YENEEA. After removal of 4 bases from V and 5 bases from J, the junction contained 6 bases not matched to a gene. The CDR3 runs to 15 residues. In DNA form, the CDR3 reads TGTGCCAGCAGCTCGGGACAGGGCAGCAACAATGAGCAGTTCTTC. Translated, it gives CASSSGQGSNNEQFF. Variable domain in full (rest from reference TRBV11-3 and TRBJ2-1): EAGVVQSPRYKIIEKKQPVAFWCNPISGHNTLYWYLQNLGQGPELLIRYENEEAVDDSQLPKDRFSAERLKGVDSTLKIQPAELGDSAVYLCASSSGQGSNNEQFFGPGTRLTVL.

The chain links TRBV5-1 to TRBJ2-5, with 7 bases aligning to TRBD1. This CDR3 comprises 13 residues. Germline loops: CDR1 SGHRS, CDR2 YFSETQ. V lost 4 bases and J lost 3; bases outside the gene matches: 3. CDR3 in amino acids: CASSVGTEETQYF. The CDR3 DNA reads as TGCGCCAGCAGCGTCGGGACAGAAGAGACCCAGTACTTC. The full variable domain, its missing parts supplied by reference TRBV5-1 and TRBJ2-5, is KAGVTQTPRYLIKTRGQQVTLSCSPISGHRSVSWYQQTPGQGLQFLFEYFSETQRNKGNFPGRFSGRQFSNSRSEMNVSTLELGDSALYLCASSVGTEETQYFGPGTRLLVL.

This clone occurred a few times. This CDR3 is CASSYAGGANIQYF. The CDR3 DNA reads TGTGCCAGCAGTTACGCGGGAGGGGCAAACATTCAGTACTTC. The chain joins TRBV6-5 to TRBJ2-4; 9 bases map to TRBD2. The CDR3 covers 14 residues. After removal of 2 bases from V and 6 bases from J, the junction contained 2 bases not matched to a gene. The germline V gene has CDR1 MNHEY and CDR2 SVGAGI.

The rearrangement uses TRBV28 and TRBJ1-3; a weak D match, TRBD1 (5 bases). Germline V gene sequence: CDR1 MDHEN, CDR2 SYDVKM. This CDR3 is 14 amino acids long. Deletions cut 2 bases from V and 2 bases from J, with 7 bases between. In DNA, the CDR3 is TGTGCCAGCAGTTTAATGGGGCCTGGAAACACCATATATTTT. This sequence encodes CASSLMGPGNTIYF.

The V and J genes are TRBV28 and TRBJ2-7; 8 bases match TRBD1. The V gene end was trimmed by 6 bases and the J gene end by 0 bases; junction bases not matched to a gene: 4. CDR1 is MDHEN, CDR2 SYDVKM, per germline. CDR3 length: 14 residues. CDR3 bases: TGTGCCAGCAGGAACAGGGGGAGCTCCTACGAGCAGTACTTC. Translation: CASRNRGSSYEQYF.

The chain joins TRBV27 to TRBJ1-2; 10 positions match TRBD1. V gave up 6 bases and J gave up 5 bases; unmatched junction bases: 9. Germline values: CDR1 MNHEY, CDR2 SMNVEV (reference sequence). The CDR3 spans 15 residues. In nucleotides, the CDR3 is TGTGCCAGCAGCGCCCTGACAGGGGGCGGATATGGCTACACCTTC. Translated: CASSALTGGGYGYTF.

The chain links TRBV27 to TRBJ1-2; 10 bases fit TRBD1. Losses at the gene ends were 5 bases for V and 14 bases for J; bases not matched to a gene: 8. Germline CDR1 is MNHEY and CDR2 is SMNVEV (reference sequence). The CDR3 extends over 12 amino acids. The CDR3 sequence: CASSRPGQGETF. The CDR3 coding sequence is TGTGCCAGCAGTCGACCAGGACAGGGGGAGACCTTC.

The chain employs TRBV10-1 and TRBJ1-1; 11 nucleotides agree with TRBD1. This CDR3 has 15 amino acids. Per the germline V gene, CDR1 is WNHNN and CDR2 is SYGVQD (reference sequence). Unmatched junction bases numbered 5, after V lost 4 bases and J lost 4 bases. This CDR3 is CASSGTGTGGTEAFF. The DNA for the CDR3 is TGCGCCAGCAGTGGAACCGGGACAGGGGGCACTGAAGCTTTCTTT.

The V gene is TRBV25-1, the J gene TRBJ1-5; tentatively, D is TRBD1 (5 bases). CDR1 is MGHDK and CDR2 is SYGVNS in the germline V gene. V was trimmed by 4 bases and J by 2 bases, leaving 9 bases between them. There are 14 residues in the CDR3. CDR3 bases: TGTGCCAGCAGTGCCGGGGGGGGCAATCAGCCCCAGCATTTT. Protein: CASSAGGGNQPQHF.

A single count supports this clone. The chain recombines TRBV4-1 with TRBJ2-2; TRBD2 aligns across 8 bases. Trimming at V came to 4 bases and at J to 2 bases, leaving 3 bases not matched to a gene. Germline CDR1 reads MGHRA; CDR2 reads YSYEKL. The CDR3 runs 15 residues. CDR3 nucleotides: TGCGCCAGCAGCCGACTAGCGATAAACACCGGGGAGCTGTTTTTT. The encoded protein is CASSRLAINTGELFF.

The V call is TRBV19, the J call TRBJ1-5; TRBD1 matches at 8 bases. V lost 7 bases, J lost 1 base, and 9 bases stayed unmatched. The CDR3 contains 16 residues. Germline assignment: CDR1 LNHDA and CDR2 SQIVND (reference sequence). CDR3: CASNGQGRGSNQPQHF. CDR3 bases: TGTGCCAGTAATGGACAGGGAAGGGGGAGCAATCAGCCCCAGCATTTT. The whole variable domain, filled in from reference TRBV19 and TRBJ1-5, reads DGGITQSPKYLFRKEGQNVTLSCEQNLNHDAMYWYRQDPGQGLRLIYYSQIVNDFQKGDIAEGYSVSREKKESFPLTVTSAQKNPTAFYLCASNGQGRGSNQPQHFGDGTRLSIL.

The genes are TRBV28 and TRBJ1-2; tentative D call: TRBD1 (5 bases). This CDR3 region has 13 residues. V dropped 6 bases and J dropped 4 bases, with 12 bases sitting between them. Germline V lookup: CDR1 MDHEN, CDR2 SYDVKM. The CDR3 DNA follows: TGTGCCAGCAGAAGGGGCCTTTCCTATGGCTACACCTTC. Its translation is CASRRGLSYGYTF.

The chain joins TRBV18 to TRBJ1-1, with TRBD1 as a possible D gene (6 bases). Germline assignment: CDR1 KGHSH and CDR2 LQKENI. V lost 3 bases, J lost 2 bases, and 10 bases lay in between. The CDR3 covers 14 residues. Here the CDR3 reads CASSPNRANTEAFF. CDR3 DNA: TGTGCCAGCTCACCTAACAGGGCTAACACTGAAGCTTTCTTT.

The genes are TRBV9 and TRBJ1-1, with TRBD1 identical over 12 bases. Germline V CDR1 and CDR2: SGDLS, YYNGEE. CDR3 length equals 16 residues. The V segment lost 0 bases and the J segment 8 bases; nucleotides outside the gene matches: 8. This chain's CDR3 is CASSVDPTGTGGEAFF. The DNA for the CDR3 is TGTGCCAGCAGCGTAGATCCCACCGGGACAGGGGGCGAAGCTTTCTTT.

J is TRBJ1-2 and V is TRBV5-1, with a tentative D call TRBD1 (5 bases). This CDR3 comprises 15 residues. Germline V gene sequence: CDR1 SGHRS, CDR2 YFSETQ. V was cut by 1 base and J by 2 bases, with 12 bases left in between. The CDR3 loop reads CASSLKVGGNYGYTF. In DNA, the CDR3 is TGCGCCAGCAGCTTGAAAGTGGGGGGAAACTATGGCTACACCTTC.

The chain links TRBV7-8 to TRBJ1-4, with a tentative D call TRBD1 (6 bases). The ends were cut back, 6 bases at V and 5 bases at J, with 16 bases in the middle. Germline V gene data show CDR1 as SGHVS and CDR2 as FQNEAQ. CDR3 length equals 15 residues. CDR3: CASRLTRGINEKLFF. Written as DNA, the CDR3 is TGTGCCAGCAGGTTAACCAGGGGAATAAATGAAAAACTGTTTTTT.

In DNA form, the CDR3 reads TGTGCCAGCAGCAGTCAGGGCGGCGGGACTAGCGGTTCCTACAATGAGCAGTTCTTC. Amino acid sequence: CASSSQGGGTSGSYNEQFF. The rearrangement uses TRBV7-2 and TRBJ2-1; TRBD2 agrees at 11 bases. The CDR3 sequence is 19 residues long. Per the germline V gene, CDR1 is SGHTA and CDR2 is FQGNSA. Trimming cost V 5 bases and J 1 base; bases outside gene matches: 13. Full variable domain (rest looked up from reference TRBV7-2 and TRBJ2-1): GAGVSQSPSNKVTEKGKDVELRCDPISGHTALYWYRQSLGQGLEFLIYFQGNSAPDKSGLPSDRFSAERTGGSVSTLTIQRTQQEDSAVYLCASSSQGGGTSGSYNEQFFGPGTRLTVL.

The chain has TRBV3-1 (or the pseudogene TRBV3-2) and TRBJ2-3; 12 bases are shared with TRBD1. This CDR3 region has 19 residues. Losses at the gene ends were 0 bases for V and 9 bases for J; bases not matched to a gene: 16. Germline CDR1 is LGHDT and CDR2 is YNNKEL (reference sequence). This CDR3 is CASSQDGGTGGPAGRTQYF. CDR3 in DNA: TGTGCCAGCAGCCAAGATGGGGGGACAGGGGGCCCCGCTGGAAGAACGCAGTATTTT.

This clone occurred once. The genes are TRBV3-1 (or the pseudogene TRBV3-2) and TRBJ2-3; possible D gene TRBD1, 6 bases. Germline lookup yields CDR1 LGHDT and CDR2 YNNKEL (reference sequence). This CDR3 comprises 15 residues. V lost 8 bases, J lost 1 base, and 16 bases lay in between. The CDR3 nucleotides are TGTGCCAGCCAGGGGTCGGGTCTGGGCACAGATACGCAGTATTTT. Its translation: CASQGSGLGTDTQYF.

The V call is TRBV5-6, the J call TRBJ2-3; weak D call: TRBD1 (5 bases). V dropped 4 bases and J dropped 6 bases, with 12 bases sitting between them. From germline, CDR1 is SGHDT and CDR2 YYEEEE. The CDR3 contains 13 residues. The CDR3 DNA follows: TGTGCCAGCAGCCCGGAAGGGGTTGATACGCAGTATTTT. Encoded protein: CASSPEGVDTQYF.

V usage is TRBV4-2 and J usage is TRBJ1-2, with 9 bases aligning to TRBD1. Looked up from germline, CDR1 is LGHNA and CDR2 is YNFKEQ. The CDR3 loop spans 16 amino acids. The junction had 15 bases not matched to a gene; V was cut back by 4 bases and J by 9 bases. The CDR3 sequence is CASSPAGGQGRGSYTF. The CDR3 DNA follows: TGTGCCAGCAGCCCCGCTGGTGGACAGGGGAGAGGAAGCTACACCTTC.